The 13 T cell receptor beta chains below come from one sample, sequenced in a study of tumor-infiltrating lymphocytes in oesophageal squamous cell carcinoma. From the PCR reads, TCRdb called clonotypes with MiXCR, one entry per CDR3 protein. The sample lists about 19,000 distinct CDR3 sequences, 41% occurring once. Sequenced sample: esophageal tumor tissue. All receptors derive from a male donor with esophageal squamous cell carcinoma.

The chain has TRBV6-1 and TRBJ2-7; D is undetermined. Between the trimmed V and J ends, which lost 2 bases and 1 base, there was a span of 12 bases. Germline V gives CDR1 MNHNS, CDR2 SASEGT. The CDR3 is 15 amino acids. The CDR3: CASSEQGHMSYEQYF. DNA for the CDR3: TGTGCCAGCAGTGAACAAGGGCACATGTCCTACGAGCAGTACTTC.

V is TRBV7-3 and J is TRBJ2-6; 9 bases map to TRBD2. The better agreement between TRBJ2-1 and the DNA end casts doubt on the J call. The CDR3 consists of 14 residues. Looked up from germline, CDR1 is SGHTA and CDR2 is FQGTGA. The chain's CDR3 is CASSLQAGGGEQFF. In DNA, the CDR3 is TGTGCCAGCAGCTTACAAGCGGGGGGTGGTGAGCAGTTCTTC.

This clonotype was counted ten times or more. J is TRBJ2-1 and V is TRBV28; 7 nucleotides agree with TRBD2. Trimming removed 6 bases from V and 6 bases from J; junction bases left unmatched: 8. This CDR3 has 14 amino acids. CDR1 is MDHEN, CDR2 SYDVKM, per germline. Here the CDR3 reads CASREASGVNEQFF. In DNA form, the CDR3 reads TGTGCCAGCAGGGAGGCTAGCGGAGTCAATGAGCAGTTCTTC.

The V call is TRBV12-3 or TRBV12-4, the J call TRBJ2-1; 9 bases match TRBD2. The J call may be wrong; the DNA end is better matched by TRBJ2-7. This CDR3 contains 15 residues. The CDR3 nucleotides are TGTGCCAGCAGTTTAGGGACTAGCGACTACAATGAGCAGTACTTC. It specifies CASSLGTSDYNEQYF.

As to this clonotype: An end of the junction does not agree with germline; a read error may underlie this. The rearrangement joins TRBV7-8 to TRBJ2-5, with D hard to call. The CDR3 has 13 amino acids. Germline V gene lookup returns CDR1 SGHVS and CDR2 FQNEAQ. Here the CDR3 DNA reads TGTGCCAGCAGCTTAGGGTTCGATTCACCCCTCCACTTC. Its protein product is CASSLGFDSPLHF.

V gene TRBV7-3 combines with J gene TRBJ1-2; the D gene could be TRBD1 or TRBD2 (5 bases each). The J call may be wrong; the DNA end is better matched by TRBJ2-5. The CDR3 loop spans 15 amino acids. Germline lookup yields CDR1 SGHTA and CDR2 FQGTGA. CDR3 coding DNA: TGTGCCAGCAGCTGTCCACCCACGGGGCGGGAGACCCAGTACTTC. Translating gives CASSCPPTGRETQYF.

A single count supports this clonotype. The J gene is TRBJ1-1, the V gene TRBV28; no clear D gene. The CDR3 has 14 amino acids. The germline gives CDR1 MDHEN, CDR2 SYDVKM. The V end lost 6 bases, the J end lost 5 bases, and 16 bases lay between the germline ends. This CDR3 is CASSLSGPNTEAFF. The CDR3 DNA follows: TGTGCCAGCAGCCTCAGTGGCCCTAATACTGAAGCTTTCTTT.

As DNA, the CDR3 is TGTGCCAGCAGTTTCAACGGACTAGCGGGGGGTACAGATACGCAGTATTTT. Translating it yields CASSFNGLAGGTDTQYF. The rearrangement uses TRBV6-1 and TRBJ2-3; 14 bases agree with TRBD2. Trimming at V came to 5 bases and at J to 3 bases, leaving 7 bases not matched to a gene. The germline V gene encodes CDR1 MNHNS and CDR2 SASEGT. The CDR3 has 17 amino acids.

In nucleotides, the CDR3 is TGTGCCATCAGTGCTCGGGGTGTTAGCGGGGGCTCCTACGAGCAGTACTTC. This gives the protein CAISARGVSGGSYEQYF. The V and J genes are TRBV10-3 and TRBJ2-7; 9 bases are a match to TRBD2. The CDR3 length is 17 residues. Germline CDR1 and CDR2: ENHRY and SYGVKD. The ends lost 4 bases at V and 0 bases at J; junction bases unmatched: 10.

This clonotype appeared many times. The chain has TRBV5-1 and TRBJ2-1; 13 bases fit TRBD2. Unmatched junction bases numbered 4, after V lost 2 bases and J lost 8 bases. The germline V gene has CDR1 SGHRS and CDR2 YFSETQ. This CDR3 contains 15 residues. CDR3 sequence (DNA): TGCGCCAGCAGCTTCGGGACTAGCGGGAACCATGAGCAGTTCTTC. It encodes CASSFGTSGNHEQFF.

This clonotype was observed a few times. The rearrangement joins TRBV7-2 to TRBJ2-5; 10 nucleotides agree with TRBD2. Gene TRBJ2-1 matches the end of the DNA better, so the J call may be wrong. This CDR3 region has 16 residues. Germline V gives CDR1 SGHTA, CDR2 FQGNSA. The CDR3 spells CASSHPGLAVYNEQFF. In DNA, the CDR3 is TGTGCCAGCAGCCACCCCGGACTAGCGGTCTACAATGAGCAGTTCTTC.

This clonotype is termed medium-sized (0.01 to 0.1%). This rearrangement joins TRBV7-3 to TRBJ1-1; possibly TRBD1 for D (5 bases). The length of the CDR3 is 13 residues. Trimming left V 3 bases short and J 5 bases short, with 10 bases between. Germline CDR1 is SGHTA and CDR2 is FQGTGA. In DNA, the CDR3 is TGTGCCAGCAGCTTTGGGGGGGGGACTGAAGCTTTCTTT. Amino acid sequence: CASSFGGGTEAFF.

The chain joins TRBV19 to TRBJ2-1; 10 bases are shared with TRBD1. The CDR3 extends over 15 amino acids. V shed 5 bases, J shed 4 bases, and the junction held 5 bases outside the gene matches. The V gene's germline CDR1 is LNHDA and CDR2 SQIVND (reference sequence). The CDR3 loop is CASSSDRGLYNEQFF. The CDR3 DNA is TGTGCCAGTAGTTCCGACAGGGGGCTGTACAATGAGCAGTTCTTC.